This T cell receptor (beta chain) is drawn from a study of OX40 agonist ivuxolimab in advanced cancers. Assay: immunoSEQ multiplex PCR; the TCRdb copy retains only in-frame clones and omits some. The table records tens of thousands of clones, 90% to 95% of them present only once. The sequence was collected from an adult with an advanced solid tumor such as melanoma, head and neck, liver or kidney cancer. The specimen was CD4+ or CD8+ T cells sorted from blood, collected in a trial of the OX40 agonist ivuxolimab.

In DNA form, the CDR3 reads TGCGCCAGCAGCTGGGGGGAGGATGGCTACACCTTC. Protein: CASSWGEDGYTF. This chain links TRBV4-3 with TRBJ1-2; possible D gene TRBD1, 5 bases. Germline assignment: CDR1 LGHNA and CDR2 YSLEER. CDR3 size: 12 residues. The V and J ends lost 5 bases and 6 bases respectively, with 10 bases between them.